A single sample is the source of the 9 T cell receptor beta chains below, sequenced in a study of T cell repertoires in cytomegalovirus infection. MiXCR, run by TCRdb on the reads, gives a single entry per CDR3 protein. Here the sample spans around 240,000 distinct CDR3 sequences, approximately 22% being singletons. The material sequenced was CD8+ T cells from PBMCs. The origin of the receptors is a human donor in good health (CMV status not recorded). Some clones in this sample may be carry-over from other donors' samples.

CDR3 in DNA: TGTGCCAGCAGCCCCACACAGGGTCGATGGACTGAAGCTTTCTTT. It codes for CASSPTQGRWTEAFF. The chain recombines TRBV7-9 with TRBJ1-1; possible D gene TRBD1, 6 bases. V shed 5 bases and J shed 5 bases, with 18 bases lying between them. CDR3 size: 15 residues. Germline values: CDR1 SEHNR, CDR2 FQNEAQ (reference sequence).

In this sample, this clonotype turned up a few times. The rearrangement links TRBV2 to TRBJ1-1, with a possible D match to TRBD1 (6 bases). The CDR3 spans 18 residues. Per germline, CDR1 SNHLY and CDR2 FYNNEI. Deletions cut 0 bases from V and 6 bases from J, with 23 bases between. The CDR3 spells CASSEALLGRGALPEAFF. The CDR3 DNA reads TGTGCCAGCAGTGAAGCGCTTCTGGGTAGGGGGGCGCTGCCTGAAGCTTTCTTT.

In this sample, this clonotype turned up many times. The rearrangement links TRBV11-1 to TRBJ2-1; the match to TRBD1 covers 7 bases. Germline trimming cut 5 bases from V and 5 bases from J; bases unmatched to any gene: 6. Germline V gene data show CDR1 as SGHAT and CDR2 as FQDESV (reference sequence). This CDR3 is 14 amino acids long. CDR3 nucleotides: TGTGCCAGCAGCGAACAGGGGTACCACAATGAGCAGTTCTTC. It codes for CASSEQGYHNEQFF.

This rearrangement joins TRBV29-1 to TRBJ2-3, with 9 nucleotides matching TRBD2. From germline, CDR1 is SQVTM and CDR2 ANQGSEA. This CDR3 is built from 18 residues. The J segment lost 1 base and the V segment lost 3 bases, leaving 14 bases of the junction unmatched. Written as DNA, the CDR3 is TGCAGCGTTGATTGGGTAGCGGGGGACGTTTCCCGCACAGATACGCAGTATTTT. Translated, it gives CSVDWVAGDVSRTDTQYF.

This clonotype has ten or more counts. The junction shows a germline mismatch at one end, possibly a read error. The V gene is TRBV5-4, the J gene TRBJ1-2; 7 bases are shared with TRBD1. CDR3 length: 13 amino acids. In germline, CDR1 is SGHNT, CDR2 YYREEE (reference sequence). For the CDR3, the DNA is TGTGCCAGCACCTTGACAGGGAACTATGGCTACACCTTC. Protein: CASTLTGNYGYTF. Complete variable domain (other parts from reference TRBV5-4 and TRBJ1-2): ETGVTQSPTHLIKTRGQQVTLRCSSQSGHNTVSWYQQALGQGPQFIFQYYREEENGRGNFPPRFSGLQFPNYSSELNVNALELDDSALYLCASTLTGNYGYTFGSGTRLTVV.

This chain uses TRBV7-9 with TRBJ1-1; D gene uncertain. Germline values: CDR1 SEHNR, CDR2 FQNEAQ (reference sequence). This CDR3 region has 14 residues. V was shortened by 1 base and J by 4 bases, with 10 bases between the two germline ends. CDR3 in amino acids: CASSLDGIGTEAFF. The CDR3 coding sequence is TGTGCCAGCAGCTTAGACGGGATAGGCACTGAAGCTTTCTTT.

V gene TRBV30 combines with J gene TRBJ2-7; 8 nucleotides line up with TRBD1. The CDR3 runs 13 residues. The germline gives CDR1 GTSNPN, CDR2 SVGIG (reference sequence). V trimming: 3 bases; J trimming: 6 bases; junction bases outside the gene matches: 7. CDR3: CAWSQTGVREQYF. The CDR3 DNA follows: TGTGCCTGGAGCCAGACAGGGGTTCGCGAGCAGTACTTC. Filled out from reference TRBV30 and TRBJ2-7, the complete variable domain reads SQTIHQWPATLVQPVGSPLSLECTVEGTSNPNLYWYRQAAGRGLQLLFYSVGIGQISSEVPQNLSASRPQDRQFILSSKKLLLSDSGFYLCAWSQTGVREQYFGPGTRLTVT.

This sequence joins TRBV5-1 and TRBJ2-4; D assignment may be TRBD1 or TRBD2 (5 bases each). This CDR3 comprises 15 residues. Germline CDR1 reads SGHRS; CDR2 reads YFSETQ. V lost 4 bases and J 8 bases, leaving 19 bases between the germline ends. CDR3 loop: CASSPAGTPRDIQYF. CDR3 coding DNA: TGCGCCAGCAGCCCCGCCGGGACCCCCCGGGACATTCAGTACTTC.

The rearrangement uses TRBV11-1 and TRBJ2-1; D unresolved. V was cut by 5 bases and J by 8 bases, with 10 bases left in between. The CDR3 is 12 amino acids. Germline V CDR1 and CDR2: SGHAT, FQDESV (reference sequence). The CDR3 region has the DNA TGTGCCAGCAGCCGGTCGTGGGATGAGCAGTTCTTC. This codes for CASSRSWDEQFF.